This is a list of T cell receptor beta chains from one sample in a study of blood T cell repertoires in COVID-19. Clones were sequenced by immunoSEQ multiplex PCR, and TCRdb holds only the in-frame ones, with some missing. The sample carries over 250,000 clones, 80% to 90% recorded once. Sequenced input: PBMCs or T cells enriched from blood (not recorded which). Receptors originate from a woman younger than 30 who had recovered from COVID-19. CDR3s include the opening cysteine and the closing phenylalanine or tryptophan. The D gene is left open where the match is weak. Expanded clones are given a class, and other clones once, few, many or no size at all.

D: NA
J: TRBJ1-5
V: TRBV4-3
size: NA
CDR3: CASSLGAAGNQPQHF
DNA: TGCGCCAGCAGCTTAGGGGCAGCTGGCAATCAGCCCCAGCATTTT

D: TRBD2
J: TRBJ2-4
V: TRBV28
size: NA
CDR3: CASSLPPQLAGSWVAKNIQYF
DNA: TGTGCCAGCAGTTTACCCCCACAGCTAGCGGGATCATGGGTAGCCAAAAACATTCAGTACTTC

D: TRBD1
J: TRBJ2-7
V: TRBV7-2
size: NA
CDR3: CASSLVSGQTSYEQYF
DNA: TGTGCCAGCAGCTTGGTTTCGGGACAGACCTCCTACGAGCAGTACTTC

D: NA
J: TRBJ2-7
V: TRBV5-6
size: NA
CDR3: CASMVRETYEQYF
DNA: TGTGCCAGCATGGTACGGGAGACCTACGAGCAGTACTTC

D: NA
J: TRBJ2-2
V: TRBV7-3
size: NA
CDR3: CASSPYTGELFF
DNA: TGTGCCAGCAGCCCGTACACCGGGGAGCTGTTTTTT

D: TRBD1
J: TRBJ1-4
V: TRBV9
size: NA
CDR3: CASSAQTGAGEKLFF
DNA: TGTGCCAGCAGCGCCCAGACAGGGGCAGGTGAAAAACTGTTTTTT

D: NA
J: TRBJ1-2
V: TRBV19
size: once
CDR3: CASSIRAYYGYTF
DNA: TGTGCCAGTAGTATCAGGGCTTACTATGGCTACACCTTC

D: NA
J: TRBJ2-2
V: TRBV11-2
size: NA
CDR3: CASSFPGGDTGELFF
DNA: TGTGCCAGCAGCTTCCCCGGAGGGGACACCGGGGAGCTGTTTTTT

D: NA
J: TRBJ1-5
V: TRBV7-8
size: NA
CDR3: CASSLGVGGIVPIRNQPQHF
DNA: TGTGCCAGCAGCTTAGGCGTGGGGGGGATCGTCCCAATTCGCAATCAGCCCCAGCATTTT

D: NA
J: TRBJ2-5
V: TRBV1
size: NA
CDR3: CTSSQGTCQETQYF
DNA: TGCACCAGCAGCCAAGGGACTTGCCAGGAGACCCAGTACTTC

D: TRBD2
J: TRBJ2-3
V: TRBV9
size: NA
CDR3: CASSVAIRTSGSRTDTQYF
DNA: TGTGCCAGCAGCGTAGCCATTAGGACTAGCGGGAGTCGGACAGATACGCAGTATTTT

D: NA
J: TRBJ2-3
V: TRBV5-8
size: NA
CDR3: CASSRGGRGPQSASTDTQYF
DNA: TGTGCCAGCAGCCGGGGTGGCAGGGGCCCACAGAGCGCTAGCACAGATACGCAGTATTTT

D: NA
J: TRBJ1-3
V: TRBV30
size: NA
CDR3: CAWSAGRSGNTIYF
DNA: TGTGCCTGGAGTGCCGGGAGATCCGGAAACACCATATATTTT

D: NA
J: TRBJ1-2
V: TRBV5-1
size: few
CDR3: CASSFLARGPSGYTF
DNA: TGCGCCAGCAGCTTTCTTGCCAGGGGTCCATCTGGCTACACCTTC

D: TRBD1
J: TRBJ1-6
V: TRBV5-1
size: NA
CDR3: CASSRQGPQNSPLHF
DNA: TGCGCCAGCAGCCGACAGGGACCTCAGAATTCACCCCTCCACTTT